What follows are 2 T cell receptor beta chains derived from one specimen sequenced in a study of a mutant IDH1 vaccine in newly diagnosed glioma. Time point here: week 35, safety follow-up. Topical imiquimod was applied with each vaccine dose, which held 300 ug of mutant IDH1 20-mer peptide. Sequencing used immunoSEQ multiplex PCR; TCRdb keeps in-frame clones, though not all of them. This table has around 50,000 clones, around 80% appearing once. Their target antigens are unknown. The sequencing here drew on PBMCs, taken from a glioma patient whose treatment included an IDH1 peptide vaccine. All receptors come from a man aged 35 to 55 with glioma.

This chain uses TRBV29-1 with TRBJ2-7; D is uncertain. Between the trimmed V and J ends, which lost 4 bases and 6 bases, there was a span of 10 bases. CDR3 size: 11 residues. Germline lookup yields CDR1 SQVTM and CDR2 ANQGSEA. Here the CDR3 reads CSVGSVFEQYF. The CDR3 DNA is TGCAGCGTTGGGTCGGTATTCGAGCAGTACTTC.

The J gene is TRBJ1-4, the V gene TRBV5-1; D gene ambiguous. V was shortened by 4 bases and J by 8 bases, with 18 bases between the two germline ends. Germline CDR1 reads SGHRS; CDR2 reads YFSETQ. The CDR3 is 15 amino acids. CDR3 region: CASSPGRRKGEKLFF. Here the CDR3 DNA reads TGCGCCAGCAGCCCCGGACGCCGCAAGGGAGAAAAACTGTTTTTT.